This T cell receptor beta chain is from a study of cytomegalovirus exposure and HLA in healthy donors. Study results and caveats: Accurate HLA-A and HLA-B prediction from TCR beta sequences was reported for most subjects.

A word on this clone: The antigen is not known. Its ends do not fully match the called genes, so a read error is possible.

The CDR3 extends over 14 amino acids. Germline V gene lookup returns CDR1 MNHEY and CDR2 SMNVEV (reference sequence). PCR involved 60 Vbeta and 13 Jbeta primers. Profiling relied on immunoSEQ multiplex PCR, and the TCRdb table lists in-frame clones only, not all of them. The profile shows about 170,000 clones, roughly 80% of them singletons. The chain recombines TRBV27 with TRBJ2-7, with TRBD2 matching 10 bases. Sequenced material: PBMCs. This receptor was obtained from a woman aged 18 to 35 in good health and CMV-seronegative. This chain's CDR3 is CASRQGTSVYGQYF. The CDR3 coding sequence is TGTGCCAGCCGCCAAGGGACTAGCGTCTACGGGCAGTACTTC.